This TCR beta chain is drawn from a study of siplizumab effects on memory and regulatory T cells (dated by TCRdb to between 2017 and 2020). Background for the entire study: The effect of the anti-CD2 antibody siplizumab on alloreactive T-cell subsets was examined in allogeneic mixed lymphocyte reactions constructed from human PBMCs.

Details on this clone: This receptor's antigen is unknown. Base quality data are lacking; no much larger clone is found one base away.

The investigation overall reported the following: Of the alloreactive CD4+ clones that could be mapped, the Treg-derived share averaged around 64% with siplizumab compared with roughly 27% in control reactions. Unstimulated naive T cells appeared more diverse than memory T cells, and naive cells seemed to contribute substantially to the alloresponse. No functional confirmation was obtained for the suppressive function of proliferating Tregs from siplizumab cultures. Sequences below about 10^-5 frequency were poorly captured, so only a minor fraction of alloreactive clones could be mapped to unstimulated subsets. Roughly 80-97% of proliferating CD4+ or CD8+ clones could not be assigned a naive or memory phenotype. Siplizumab significantly lowered the cumulative frequency of alloreactive sequences that could be traced to unstimulated CD4+ memory T cells.

The CDR3 goes from the cysteine to the phenylalanine over 15 residues. The entry retains the CDR3 DNA only, 45 bases that are in frame from base 1. CDR1 and CDR2 (SGDLS, YYNGEE) derive from the germline V gene. Relative to germline, V is 5 bases shorter and J is 6 bases shorter, with 21 bases between their ends. Additional sequencing covered unstimulated subsets from a few donor pairs, namely CD8+ effector memory, CD4+ naive, CD8+ TEMRA, CD4+ memory and CD8+ naive. Sorted unstimulated T cells, along with proliferating T cells recovered from mixed lymphocyte reactions, underwent TCRbeta CDR3 sequencing. Fresh whole blood from 9 to 10 HLA-typed healthy donors served as the source for isolating PBMCs. Receptors were amplified or captured by the immunoSEQ multiplex PCR assay. About 10^5 TCR templates per sample were assayed by the deep sequencing platform. Genomic DNA extracted from sorted T cells was used for TCRbeta CDR3 sequencing. On the authors' methods: Clonal analysis of TCRbeta CDR3 data was done in the R programming language. Comparing unstimulated samples against CFSE-low samples taken after the reaction was how alloreactive CD4+ and CD8+ clones were defined. Alloreactive CD4+ clones were assigned to regulatory or non-regulatory origin by matching sequences to sorted unstimulated Treg and non-Treg repertoires. TCRdb took this table from immuneACCESS and kept in-frame rearrangements with V and J called. Such tables lack part of the clones; where checked against another copy, unresolved V genes explain under half of the gap, and the rest is unexplained. V and J calls and clone size follow that table, whereas D and trimming were derived from the DNA. The sample table lists 50,000 to 70,000 clones, approximately 97% of them with a count of one. Together, the top ten hold roughly 0.1% of the sample.

This clonotype was sampled from a human donor in good health. The rearrangement joined TRBV9 to TRBJ2-7; there is no confident call for the D gene. The source material was naive CD8+ T cells sorted from blood. The sample's cell subset or site, from its label and the paper: unstimulated naive T cells. The CDR3 reads CASSPNNPGGREQYF. The DNA sequence is given as TGTGCCAGCAGTCCTAATAATCCCGGCGGCCGCGAGCAGTACTTC.